The 9 T cell receptor beta chains below all came from one sample that was sequenced in a study of blood T cell repertoires in COVID-19. Libraries were prepared by immunoSEQ multiplex PCR; TCRdb keeps only in-frame clonotypes and omits some of them. The sample includes under 400,000 clones, about 87% of them seen just once. Material: peripheral blood. These receptors came from a woman in her thirties with COVID-19, enrolled during active disease.

The chain links TRBV29-1 to TRBJ2-7; TRBD1 agrees at 9 bases. The CDR3 consists of 12 residues. Germline CDR1 reads SQVTM; CDR2 reads ANQGSEA. The J segment lost 6 bases and the V segment lost 5 bases, leaving 5 bases of the junction unmatched. As DNA, the CDR3 is TGCAGCGTTATGGGGACAGGGATCGAGCAGTACTTC. Residues: CSVMGTGIEQYF.

The chain recombines TRBV20-1 with TRBJ2-5, with unresolved D. The CDR3 loop spans 10 amino acids. CDR1 is DFQATT, CDR2 SNEGSKA, per germline (reference sequence). V gave up 3 bases and J gave up 5 bases, with 4 bases separating them. CDR3 bases: TGCAGTGCTAGGGAGGAGACCCAGTACTTC. Amino acids: CSAREETQYF.

The V and J genes are TRBV19 and TRBJ1-5, with D possibly matching TRBD1 (6 bases). This CDR3 spans 13 amino acids. The germline V and J ends were trimmed by 6 bases and 7 bases, with 13 bases remaining between them. CDR1 LNHDA and CDR2 SQIVND come from the germline V gene (reference sequence). For the CDR3, the DNA is TGTGCCAGTAGACAGGGAACGAACCAGCCCCAGCATTTT. It translates to CASRQGTNQPQHF.

V usage is TRBV6-1 and J usage is TRBJ1-6; 8 bases map to TRBD1. The CDR3 runs 14 residues. The germline CDR1 and CDR2 sequences are MNHNS and SASEGT. The V gene end was trimmed by 2 bases and the J gene end by 12 bases; junction bases not matched to a gene: 6. This chain's CDR3 is CASSERPGGQPLHF. The CDR3 DNA sequence: TGTGCCAGCAGTGAAAGGCCAGGGGGCCAACCCCTCCACTTT.

V gene TRBV7-2 combines with J gene TRBJ1-5; TRBD1 aligns across 7 bases. Germline CDR1 reads SGHTA; CDR2 reads FQGNSA. The V gene end was trimmed by 2 bases and the J gene end by 2 bases; junction bases not matched to a gene: 3. This CDR3 is 15 amino acids long. In DNA form, the CDR3 reads TGTGCCAGCAGCTTAAGACAGGGCGGCAATCAGCCCCAGCATTTT. This translates into CASSLRQGGNQPQHF.

This chain uses TRBV28 with TRBJ2-1; perhaps TRBD2 as D (5 bases). Germline CDR1 MDHEN, CDR2 SYDVKM. CDR3 size: 15 residues. Trimming took 2 bases from V and 6 from J, leaving 14 bases between them. CDR3 nucleotides: TGTGCCAGCAGTTTAGGACTCCCTTCTGGCAATGAGCAGTTCTTC. Protein product: CASSLGLPSGNEQFF. Looking up the rest from reference TRBV28 and TRBJ2-1 gives the full variable domain: DVKVTQSSRYLVKRTGEKVFLECVQDMDHENMFWYRQDPGLGLRLIYFSYDVKMKEKGDIPEGYSVSREKKERFSLILESASTNQTSMYLCASSLGLPSGNEQFFGPGTRLTVL.

The CDR3 reads CASSISRLAVNEQFF. The CDR3 DNA reads as TGTGCCAGTAGTATTTCCAGACTAGCGGTGAATGAGCAGTTCTTC. J is TRBJ2-1 and V is TRBV19, with TRBD2 matching 9 bases. Germline values: CDR1 LNHDA, CDR2 SQIVND (reference sequence). J gave up 7 bases and V 3 bases, and 7 bases lay outside the gene matches. The CDR3 length is 15 residues.

This clone was counted between two and nine times. This chain joins TRBV10-1 and TRBJ2-3, with TRBD2 identical over 9 bases. The CDR3 is made up of 14 amino acids. Trimming removed 2 bases from V and 4 bases from J; junction bases left unmatched: 1. Germline values: CDR1 WNHNN, CDR2 SYGVQD (reference sequence). CDR3 DNA: TGCGCCAGCAGTGAGATAGCGGGAGCAGATACGCAGTATTTT. Its protein is CASSEIAGADTQYF.

The chain links TRBV3-1 (or the pseudogene TRBV3-2) to TRBJ2-3; TRBD2 matches 13 bases. The CDR3 contains 16 residues. In germline, CDR1 is LGHDT, CDR2 YNNKEL (reference sequence). Trimming removed 4 bases from V and 6 bases from J; junction bases left unmatched: 7. CDR3 DNA: TGTGCCAGCAGCCGTTCACTAGCGGGAGGGTACGATACGCAGTATTTT. As protein: CASSRSLAGGYDTQYF.